What follows are 2 T cell receptor beta chains derived from one specimen sequenced in a study of radiation and T cells in renal cell carcinoma. Time point: blood 4 weeks post-SBRT, at nephrectomy. Described treatment: 15 Gy SBRT to primary tumor, nephrectomy 4 weeks later. The table came from immunoSEQ multiplex PCR; TCRdb's copy has only in-frame clones and leaves some out. The table lists 150,000 to 200,000 clones, 88% of them singletons. The sequences come from blood, collected from a patient whose treatment included radiotherapy and nephrectomy. The receptors originated from a woman in her forties or fifties with renal cell carcinoma.

The chain has TRBV15 and TRBJ2-1; D unresolved. The germline V and J ends were trimmed by 1 base and 7 bases, with 8 bases remaining between them. The V gene's germline CDR1 is LNHNV and CDR2 YYDKDF (reference sequence). This CDR3 has 13 amino acids. The CDR3 spells CATSRALGNEQFF. The CDR3 DNA reads TGTGCCACCAGCAGAGCTCTGGGAAATGAGCAGTTCTTC.

The chain employs TRBV29-1 and TRBJ2-7; D perhaps matches TRBD1 (5 bases). This CDR3 has 13 amino acids. The V and J ends lost 3 bases and 2 bases respectively, with 11 bases between them. CDR1 and CDR2 (germline): SQVTM, ANQGSEA. CDR3 loop: CSVETTDTYEQYF. CDR3 sequence (DNA): TGCAGCGTTGAGACAACGGACACCTACGAGCAGTACTTC.